The 17 T cell receptor beta chains in this list originate from one sample, sequenced in a study of breast tumors, draining lymph nodes, adjacent tissues. Breast cancer patients provided tissue from their axillary draining lymph nodes. In TCRdb, the multiplex PCR reads were re-called with MiXCR into one record per CDR3 protein. The top ten clones hold 3.5% to 4.5% of a sample with fewer than 200,000 distinct CDR3 sequences, 30% to 35% of them seen once. The sequencing sample was made of axillary lymph node tissue. Receptors were obtained from a female donor with breast cancer. Some clones in this sample may be carry-over from other donors' samples.

This clonotype was seen at least ten times. The rearrangement joins TRBV19 to TRBJ1-2; tentative D call: TRBD1 (6 bases). The CDR3 loop spans 15 amino acids. The V gene lost 6 bases and the J gene lost 4 bases, with 18 bases spanning the gap. Germline CDR1 is LNHDA and CDR2 is SQIVND (reference sequence). The chain's CDR3 is CASRNAQGKIYGYTF. DNA for the CDR3: TGTGCCAGTAGAAACGCCCAGGGGAAGATCTATGGCTACACCTTC. Together with reference TRBV19 and TRBJ1-2, the CDR3 gives the full variable domain: DGGITQSPKYLFRKEGQNVTLSCEQNLNHDAMYWYRQDPGQGLRLIYYSQIVNDFQKGDIAEGYSVSREKKESFPLTVTSAQKNPTAFYLCASRNAQGKIYGYTFGSGTRLTVV.

The chain has TRBV20-1 and TRBJ2-2, with TRBD2 as a possible D gene (7 bases). Looked up from germline, CDR1 is DFQATT and CDR2 is SNEGSKA (reference sequence). The CDR3 extends over 15 amino acids. The V end was cut by 0 bases, the J end by 8 bases, with 16 bases between. The chain's CDR3 is CSARDREGGTGELFF. CDR3 nucleotide sequence: TGCAGTGCTAGAGATCGTGAGGGGGGGACAGGGGAGCTGTTTTTT.

This clonotype has a handful of counts. A much larger clone is a single base away; this may be a read error. The chain joins TRBV20-1 to TRBJ2-7, with 10 bases lining up with TRBD2. V trimming: 6 bases; J trimming: 6 bases; junction bases outside the gene matches: 14. From germline, CDR1 is DFQATT and CDR2 SNEGSKA (reference sequence). This CDR3 region has 15 residues. As DNA, the CDR3 is TGCAGTGCCTATAGGGCTAGCGGGAGACAGGGCGAGCAGTACTTC. Its protein is CSAYRASGRQGEQYF.

The chain recombines TRBV7-2 with TRBJ1-4; D is unresolved. This CDR3 region has 18 residues. Trimming took 6 bases from V and 9 from J, leaving 29 bases between them. CDR1 is SGHTA, CDR2 FQGNSA, per germline. CDR3 sequence reads: CASSKTPSGRAGVKKLFF. DNA for the CDR3: TGTGCCAGCAGTAAAACCCCCAGCGGGAGGGCCGGGGTGAAAAAACTGTTTTTT.

The V and J genes are TRBV28 and TRBJ1-2, with D uncertain. The CDR3 runs to 11 residues. CDR1 is MDHEN and CDR2 is SYDVKM in the germline V gene. V was clipped by 8 bases and J by 4 bases, with 8 bases between them. The CDR3: CASLPSYGYTF. CDR3 bases: TGTGCCAGCTTACCGTCCTATGGCTACACCTTC.

In this sample, this clonotype turned up many times. The V call is TRBV19, the J call TRBJ2-1, with D possibly TRBD1 on 5 matching bases. CDR1 and CDR2 (germline): LNHDA, SQIVND (reference sequence). V shed 5 bases and J shed 4 bases, with 9 bases lying between them. The CDR3 length is 13 residues. The CDR3 reads CASSGRQYNEQFF. CDR3 DNA sequence: TGTGCCAGTAGTGGTCGACAGTACAATGAGCAGTTCTTC.

The chain carries TRBV9 and TRBJ1-4, with 11 nucleotides matching TRBD1. J lost 5 bases, V lost 4 bases, and 4 bases had no gene match. Germline CDR1 is SGDLS and CDR2 is YYNGEE. The CDR3 is 15 amino acids. CDR3 DNA: TGTGCCAGCAGCTCGGGACAGGGGGGAAATGAAAAACTGTTTTTT. Its protein is CASSSGQGGNEKLFF.

This clonotype occurred many times. The chain joins TRBV25-1 to TRBJ2-7; 10 bases align to TRBD1. There are 15 residues in the CDR3. Germline values: CDR1 MGHDK, CDR2 SYGVNS. Trimming removed 4 bases from V and 4 bases from J; junction bases left unmatched: 7. The CDR3 bases are TGTGCCAGCAGTGCTTGGACAGGGGGTCGATACGAGCAGTACTTC. This sequence encodes CASSAWTGGRYEQYF.

In its sample, this clonotype was seen once. A much larger clone sits a single nucleotide away, making a read error possible. A read error is likely, as this CDR3 ends without the conserved phenylalanine or tryptophan. The rearrangement uses TRBV7-2 and TRBJ2-7; no definite D call. CDR1 SGHTA and CDR2 FQGNSA come from the germline V gene. The CDR3 loop spans 13 amino acids. Trimming removed 2 bases at V and 8 bases at J, with 13 bases between. The CDR3 spells CASSLYPNGQQYS. DNA for the CDR3: TGTGCCAGCAGCTTATACCCGAATGGCCAGCAGTACTCC.

The table lists this clonotype with many counts. This may come from a read error, since a much larger clone is one base off. V and J are TRBV20-1 and TRBJ2-5; possible D gene TRBD1, 5 bases. The CDR3 spans 12 residues. CDR1 and CDR2 (germline): DFQATT, SNEGSKA (reference sequence). CDR3 sequence (DNA): TGCAGTGCCCCGGACACCAGAGAGACCCCGTACTTC. The encoded protein is CSAPDTRETPYF.

Here the CDR3 reads CASRSGTVWGTEAFF. The CDR3 DNA reads as TGTGCCAGCAGGTCGGGCACTGTTTGGGGCACTGAAGCTTTCTTT. The V gene is TRBV11-3, the J gene TRBJ1-1; D remains ambiguous. V was shortened by 6 bases and J by 4 bases, with 18 bases between the two germline ends. Germline V CDR1 and CDR2: SGHNT, YENEEA. The CDR3 contains 15 residues. The full variable domain, in which reference TRBV11-3 and TRBJ1-1 provide the parts outside the CDR3, is EAGVVQSPRYKIIEKKQPVAFWCNPISGHNTLYWYLQNLGQGPELLIRYENEEAVDDSQLPKDRFSAERLKGVDSTLKIQPAELGDSAVYLCASRSGTVWGTEAFFGQGTRLTVV.

Details on this clonotype: Because the CDR3's place on the DNA is in doubt, the DNA is left out and the CDR3 is given as listed by TCRdb. This chain uses TRBV7-9 with TRBJ1-5; TRBD1 reflects the table's D call only, with no check against the DNA. The CDR3 length equals 22 residues, ends included. Germline V gene sequence: CDR1 SEHNR, CDR2 FQNEAQ (reference sequence). CDR3 residues: CASSAQGNRGEKLFFGSGTQHF.

The chain uses TRBV25-1 and TRBJ1-2, with TRBD1 matching over 8 bases. The CDR3 runs 15 residues. With V trimmed by 4 bases and J by 0 bases, 4 bases remained unmatched. Germline V gives CDR1 MGHDK, CDR2 SYGVNS. CDR3 sequence (DNA): TGTGCCAGCAGTGCTTCGACAGGGGCTAACTATGGCTACACCTTC. Residues: CASSASTGANYGYTF.

This clonotype was seen at least ten times. The chain carries TRBV5-6 and TRBJ1-2; D is unclear. Germline V CDR1 and CDR2: SGHDT, YYEEEE. Trimming cost V 0 bases and J 0 bases, with 15 bases left between them. The CDR3 is made up of 17 amino acids. CDR3 nucleotides: TGTGCCAGCAGCTTGGTACGGAGAAGCCTAGCTAACTATGGCTACACCTTC. Translating it yields CASSLVRRSLANYGYTF.

The chain carries TRBV11-1 and TRBJ2-7, with TRBD1 matching 11 bases. V lost 9 bases and J lost 0; bases outside the gene matches: 10. Looked up from germline, CDR1 is SGHAT and CDR2 is FQDESV (reference sequence). The CDR3 sequence is 16 residues long. CDR3: CASSIGTGGSSYEQYF. The CDR3 DNA is TGTGCCAGTAGTATCGGGACAGGGGGGAGCTCCTACGAGCAGTACTTC.

Many counts were recorded for this clonotype. This sequence joins TRBV5-1 and TRBJ2-5; 9 bases fit TRBD2. This CDR3 is 14 amino acids long. Germline CDR1 and CDR2: SGHRS and YFSETQ. V trimming: 2 bases; J trimming: 4 bases; junction bases outside the gene matches: 3. The CDR3 loop is CASSFLAGSETQYF. In DNA, the CDR3 is TGCGCCAGCAGCTTTCTAGCGGGGTCAGAGACCCAGTACTTC.

This clonotype was seen more than once but under ten times. The chain recombines TRBV6-1 with TRBJ1-2, with 7 bases lining up with TRBD1. The ends lost 4 bases at V and 4 bases at J; junction bases unmatched: 3. The CDR3 contains 13 residues. Looked up from germline, CDR1 is MNHNS and CDR2 is SASEGT. Here the CDR3 DNA reads TGTGCCAGCAGTGGACAGGGCCGCTATGGCTACACCTTC. It is translated as CASSGQGRYGYTF.